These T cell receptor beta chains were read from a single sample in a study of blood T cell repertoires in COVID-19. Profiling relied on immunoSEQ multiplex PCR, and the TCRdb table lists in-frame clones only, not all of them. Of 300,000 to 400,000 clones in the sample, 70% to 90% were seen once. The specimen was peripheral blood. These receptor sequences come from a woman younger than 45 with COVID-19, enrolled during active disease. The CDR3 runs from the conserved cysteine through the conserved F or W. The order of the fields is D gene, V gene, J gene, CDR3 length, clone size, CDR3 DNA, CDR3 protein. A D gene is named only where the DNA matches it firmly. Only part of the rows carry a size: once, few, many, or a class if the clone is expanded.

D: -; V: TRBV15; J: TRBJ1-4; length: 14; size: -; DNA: TGTGCCACCAGCAGAGAAGCCCTGGATGAAAAACTGTTTTTT; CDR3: CATSREALDEKLFF
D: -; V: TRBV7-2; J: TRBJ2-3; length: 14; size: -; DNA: TGTGCCAGCAGCTTCGGGGGAGGCACAGATACGCAGTATTTT; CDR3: CASSFGGGTDTQYF
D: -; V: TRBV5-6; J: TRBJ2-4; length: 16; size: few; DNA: TGTGCCAGCAGCCAATTAGTCGGGATTGCCAAAAACATTCAGTACTTC; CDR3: CASSQLVGIAKNIQYF
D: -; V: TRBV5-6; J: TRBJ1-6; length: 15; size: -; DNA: TGTGCCAGCACCCTGGGAGGGGCGGGGAATTCACCCCTCCACTTT; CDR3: CASTLGGAGNSPLHF
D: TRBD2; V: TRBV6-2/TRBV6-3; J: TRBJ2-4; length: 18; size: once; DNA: TGTGCCAGCAGTCTTGGACTAGCGGGGGGCTGGGCCAAAAACATTCAGTACTTC; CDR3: CASSLGLAGGWAKNIQYF
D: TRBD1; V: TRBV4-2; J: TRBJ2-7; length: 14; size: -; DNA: TGTGCCAGCAGTCCGGGACAGGGCGCCTACGAGCAGTACTTC; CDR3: CASSPGQGAYEQYF
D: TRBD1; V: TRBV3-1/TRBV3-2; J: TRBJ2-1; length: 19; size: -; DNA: TGTGCCAGCAGCCCGCAGCCCCTTGGACGGACAGGGAGGTACAATGAGCAGTTCTTC; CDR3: CASSPQPLGRTGRYNEQFF
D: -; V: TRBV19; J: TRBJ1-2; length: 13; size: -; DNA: TGTGCCAGTAGTATGGGCACAATCTATGGCTACACCTTC; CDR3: CASSMGTIYGYTF
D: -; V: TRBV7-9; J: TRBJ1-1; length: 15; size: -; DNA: TGTGCCAGCAGCTTGGGGGAGGGGGTAGGTGAGGAAGCTTTCTTT; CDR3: CASSLGEGVGEEAFF
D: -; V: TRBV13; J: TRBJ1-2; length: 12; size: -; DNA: TGTGCCAGCAGCACAGGGACATTCGGCTACACCTTC; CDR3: CASSTGTFGYTF
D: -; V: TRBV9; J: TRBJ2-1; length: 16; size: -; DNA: TGTGCCAGCAGCGTTACGTTGACTCGTGGGGCAAATGAGCAGTTCTTC; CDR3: CASSVTLTRGANEQFF
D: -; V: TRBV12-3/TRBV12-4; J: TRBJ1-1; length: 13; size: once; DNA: TGTGCCAGCAGCCGGACATCCGCAAAGGAAGCTTTCTTT; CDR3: CASSRTSAKEAFF
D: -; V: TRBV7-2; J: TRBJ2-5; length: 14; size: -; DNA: TGTGCCAGCAGCCCACAGGTTGGGTGGGAGACCCAGTACTTC; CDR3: CASSPQVGWETQYF
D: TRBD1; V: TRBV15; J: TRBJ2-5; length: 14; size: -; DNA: TGTGCCACCAAGGGACAGGGAAACGTAGAGACCCAGTACTTC; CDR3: CATKGQGNVETQYF
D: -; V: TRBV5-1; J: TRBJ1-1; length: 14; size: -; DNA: TGCGCCAGCAGCTTGGACAGACCGAACACTGAAGCTTTCTTT; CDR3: CASSLDRPNTEAFF
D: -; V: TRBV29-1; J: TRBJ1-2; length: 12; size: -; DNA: TGCAGCGTTGTAGCCTTCAACTATGGCTACACCTTC; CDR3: CSVVAFNYGYTF
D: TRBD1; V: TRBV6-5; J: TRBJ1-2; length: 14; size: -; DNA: TGTGCCAGCAGTAGACAGGGGGAGGACTATGGCTACACCTTC; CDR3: CASSRQGEDYGYTF
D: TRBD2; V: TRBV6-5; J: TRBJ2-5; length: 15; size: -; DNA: TGTGCCAGCAGTTACGGCGGGGGGGCAAGCGAGACCCAGTACTTC; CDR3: CASSYGGGASETQYF
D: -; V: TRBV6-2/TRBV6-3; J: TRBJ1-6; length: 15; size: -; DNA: TGTGCCAGCAGTCACCCCGACAAGTTTGGCTCACCCCTCCACTTT; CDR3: CASSHPDKFGSPLHF
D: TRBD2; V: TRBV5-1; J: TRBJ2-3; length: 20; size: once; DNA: TGCGCCAGCAGCCCCCGGACTAGCGGGGGGTCGCGAATGAGCACAGATACGCAGTATTTT; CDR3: CASSPRTSGGSRMSTDTQYF
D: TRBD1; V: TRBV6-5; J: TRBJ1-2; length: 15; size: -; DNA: TGTGCCAGCAGACCCCGACAGGGGGTGGTCTATGGCTACACCTTC; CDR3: CASRPRQGVVYGYTF
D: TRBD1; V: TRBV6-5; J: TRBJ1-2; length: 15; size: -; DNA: TGTGCCAGCAGTTATTTAGGGACAGAAAACTATGGCTACACCTTC; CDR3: CASSYLGTENYGYTF
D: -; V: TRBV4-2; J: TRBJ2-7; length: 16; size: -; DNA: TGTGCCAGCAGCCAAGCTGGACAGAGGGGGTCCTACGAGCAGTACTTC; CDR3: CASSQAGQRGSYEQYF
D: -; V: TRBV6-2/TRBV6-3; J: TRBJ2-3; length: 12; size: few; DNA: TGTGCCAGCAGCCAGAGGGTAGATACGCAGTATTTT; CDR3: CASSQRVDTQYF
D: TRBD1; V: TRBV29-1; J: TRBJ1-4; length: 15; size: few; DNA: TGCAGCGTCCGAGGGGGACAGGGAAATAATGAAAAACTGTTTTTT; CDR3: CSVRGGQGNNEKLFF
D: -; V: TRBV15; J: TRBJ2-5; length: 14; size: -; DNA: TGTGCCACCAGCAGAGATCCAGGCCAAGAGACCCAGTACTTC; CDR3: CATSRDPGQETQYF
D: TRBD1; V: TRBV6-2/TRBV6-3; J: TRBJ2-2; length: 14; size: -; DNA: TGTGCCAGCAGTCGACAGGGGAACACCGGGGAGCTGTTTTTT; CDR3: CASSRQGNTGELFF
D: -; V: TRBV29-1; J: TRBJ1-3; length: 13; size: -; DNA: TGCAGCGGGATGGACAGTTCTGGAAACACCATATATTTT; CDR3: CSGMDSSGNTIYF
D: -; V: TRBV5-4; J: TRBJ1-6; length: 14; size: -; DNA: TGTGCCAGCAGTTTGGACGGGAATAATTCACCCCTCCACTTT; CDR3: CASSLDGNNSPLHF
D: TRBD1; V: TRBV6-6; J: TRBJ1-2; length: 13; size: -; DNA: TGTGCCAGCAGTCCCACAGGGGACTATGGCTACACCTTC; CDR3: CASSPTGDYGYTF
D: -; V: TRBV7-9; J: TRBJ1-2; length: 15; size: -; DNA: TGTGCCAGCAGCCCCCGTGGGCCGACGGACTATGGCTACACCTTC; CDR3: CASSPRGPTDYGYTF
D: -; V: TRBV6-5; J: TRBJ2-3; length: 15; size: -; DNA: TGTGCCAGCAGGTCCGTCTATCTGGGCACAGATACGCAGTATTTT; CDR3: CASRSVYLGTDTQYF
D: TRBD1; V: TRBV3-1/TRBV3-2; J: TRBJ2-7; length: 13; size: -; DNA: TGTGCCAGCAGCCTCGGGACAGCCTACGAGCAGTACTTC; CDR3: CASSLGTAYEQYF
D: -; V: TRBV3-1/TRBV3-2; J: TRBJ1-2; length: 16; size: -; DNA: TGTGCCAGCAGCCAAGAGAGAACACAGACTAACTATGGCTACACCTTC; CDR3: CASSQERTQTNYGYTF
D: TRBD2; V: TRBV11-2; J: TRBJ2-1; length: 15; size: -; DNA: TGTGCCAGCAGCTTGGGGGGGTGGACCTACAATGAGCAGTTCTTC; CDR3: CASSLGGWTYNEQFF
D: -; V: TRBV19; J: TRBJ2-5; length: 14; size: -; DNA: TGTGCCAGTAGTAGCAGGGGAGTGCAAGAGACCCAGTACTTC; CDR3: CASSSRGVQETQYF
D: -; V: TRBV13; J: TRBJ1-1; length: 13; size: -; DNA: TGTGCCAGCAACCAACAGGGTTACACTGAAGCTTTCTTT; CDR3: CASNQQGYTEAFF
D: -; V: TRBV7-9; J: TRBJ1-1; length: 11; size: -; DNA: TGTGCCATAGCGCAGAACACTGAAGCTTTCTTT; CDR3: CAIAQNTEAFF
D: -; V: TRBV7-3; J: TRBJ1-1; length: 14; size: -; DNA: TGTGCCAGCAGCTTCAGGCAGGTCTCAGTTAGGGCTTTCTTT; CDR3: CASSFRQVSVRAFF
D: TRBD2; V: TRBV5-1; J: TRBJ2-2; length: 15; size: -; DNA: TGCGCCAGCAGCCCCTGGGAGCGGGGGACCGGGGAGCTGTTTTTT; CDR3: CASSPWERGTGELFF
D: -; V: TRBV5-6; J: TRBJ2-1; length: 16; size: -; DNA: TGTGCCAGCAGCTTTGACGGGGGGCTTACCTACAATGAGCAGTTCTTC; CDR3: CASSFDGGLTYNEQFF
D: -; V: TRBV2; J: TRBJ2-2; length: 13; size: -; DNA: TGTGCCAGCAGTGAAGGACAGCCCGGGGAGCTGTTTTTT; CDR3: CASSEGQPGELFF
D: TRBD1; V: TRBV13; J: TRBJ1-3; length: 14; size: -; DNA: TGTGCCAGCAGCTTACAGGGGGCTGGAAACACCATATATTTT; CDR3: CASSLQGAGNTIYF
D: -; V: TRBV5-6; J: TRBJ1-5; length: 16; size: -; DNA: TGTGCCAGCAGCTCCAACCTGACCAGGGGCAATCAGCCCCAGCATTTT; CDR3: CASSSNLTRGNQPQHF
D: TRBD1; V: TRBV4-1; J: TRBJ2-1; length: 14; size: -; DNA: TGCGCCAGCAGCCAAAGGACAGGGGACAATGAGCAGTTCTTC; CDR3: CASSQRTGDNEQFF
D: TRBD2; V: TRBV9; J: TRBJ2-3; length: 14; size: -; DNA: TGTGCCAGCAGCGACAGCGGGGGAGGAGATACGCAGTATTTT; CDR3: CASSDSGGGDTQYF
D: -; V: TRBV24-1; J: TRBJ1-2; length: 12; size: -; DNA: TGTGCCGTCGGGTCCCATTTCTATGGCTACACCTTC; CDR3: CAVGSHFYGYTF
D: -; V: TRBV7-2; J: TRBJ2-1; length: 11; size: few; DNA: TGTGCCAGCAGCTTCGGTTCTGAGCAGTTCTTC; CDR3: CASSFGSEQFF
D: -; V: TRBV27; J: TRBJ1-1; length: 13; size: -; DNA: TGTGCCAGCAGTCTCAGAATGAACACTGAAGCTTTCTTT; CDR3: CASSLRMNTEAFF
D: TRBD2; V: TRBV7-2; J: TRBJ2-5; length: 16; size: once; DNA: TGTGCCAGCAGCCTCGGACTAGCGGGGGGGCAGGAGACCCAGTACTTC; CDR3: CASSLGLAGGQETQYF
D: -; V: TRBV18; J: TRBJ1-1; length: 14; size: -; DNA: TGTGCCAGCTCACCCCAGGCAGATAACACTGAAGCTTTCTTT; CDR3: CASSPQADNTEAFF
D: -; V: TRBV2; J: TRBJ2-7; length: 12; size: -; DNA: TGTGCCAGCGCCAGGGAAGGCTACGAGCAGTACTTC; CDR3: CASAREGYEQYF
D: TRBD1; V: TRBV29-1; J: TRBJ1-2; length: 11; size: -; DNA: TGCAGCGTTTGGACAGGGCTTGACTACACCTTC; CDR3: CSVWTGLDYTF